The 28 T cell receptor beta chains in this list originate from one sample, sequenced in a study of regulatory dendritic cells for organ transplantation. Here immunoSEQ multiplex PCR was the method, and the copy in TCRdb shows in-frame clones only, minus some. This table holds 9,500 to 14,000 clones, nearly 90% found once. CFSE-labeled sorted T cells met regulatory or mature dendritic cells for 5 days. Antigens for these TCRs are unknown. Sequencing was performed on naive CD8+ T cells from blood cultured with dendritic cells. Subset denoted: CD45RA+ naive T cells. The source is a human donor in good health.

The V call is TRBV13, the J call TRBJ2-7, with D tentatively TRBD2 (5 bases). The CDR3 contains 14 residues. Germline loops: CDR1 PRHDT, CDR2 FYEKMQ (reference sequence). V lost 5 bases, J lost 0 bases, and 11 bases lay in between. The CDR3 region has the DNA TGTGCCAGCAGCGGGCGGGCCCCCTCCTACGAGCAGTACTTC. Translation gives CASSGRAPSYEQYF.

This clone has more than one count but fewer than ten. This chain joins TRBV7-3 and TRBJ2-1, with TRBD1 matching over 7 bases. The CDR3 length is 15 residues. The V gene's germline CDR1 is SGHTA and CDR2 FQGTGA. Germline trimming cut 0 bases from V and 6 bases from J; bases unmatched to any gene: 5. In DNA, the CDR3 is TGTGCCAGCAGCTTAACGCGACAGGGTCGCAATGAGCAGTTCTTC. Protein sequence: CASSLTRQGRNEQFF.

The chain uses TRBV4-1 and TRBJ2-7; 9 positions agree with TRBD1. The length of the CDR3 is 15 residues. V gave up 1 base and J gave up 3 bases; unmatched junction bases: 4. The V gene's germline CDR1 is MGHRA and CDR2 YSYEKL. DNA for the CDR3: TGCGCCAGCAGCCAAGCGGGGACAGGGAGCTACGAGCAGTACTTC. It is translated as CASSQAGTGSYEQYF.

The genes are TRBV19 and TRBJ2-1; 7 nucleotides agree with TRBD2. Germline lookup yields CDR1 LNHDA and CDR2 SQIVND (reference sequence). Losses at the gene ends were 7 bases for V and 5 bases for J; bases not matched to a gene: 8. The CDR3 covers 14 residues. The CDR3 reads CASTPWGGNNEQFF. The CDR3 coding sequence is TGTGCCAGTACCCCATGGGGAGGGAACAATGAGCAGTTCTTC.

V usage is TRBV7-9 and J usage is TRBJ1-2, with 8 nucleotides matching TRBD1. V dropped 6 bases and J dropped 0; count of bases not matched to a gene: 15. The length of the CDR3 is 18 residues. Germline V CDR1 and CDR2: SEHNR, FQNEAQ (reference sequence). CDR3 protein: CASRRSERQGLANYGYTF. In DNA form, the CDR3 reads TGTGCCAGCAGACGATCCGAGAGACAGGGGCTAGCTAACTATGGCTACACCTTC.

The V call is TRBV7-6, the J call TRBJ2-1; D perhaps matches TRBD1 (6 bases). Germline V gives CDR1 SGHVS, CDR2 FNYEAQ. This CDR3 region has 14 residues. V dropped 4 bases and J dropped 6 bases, with 13 bases sitting between them. Here the CDR3 DNA reads TGTGCCAGCAGCTCCGGGACATACGCCAATGAGCAGTTCTTC. Translating it yields CASSSGTYANEQFF.

In this sample, this clone turned up a few times. The CDR3 nucleotides are TGTGCCAGCAGCTCGACAGGGAACACTGAAGCTTTCTTT. Translation gives CASSSTGNTEAFF. This rearrangement joins TRBV7-6 to TRBJ1-1; TRBD1 is a possible D gene (6 bases). The CDR3 is 13 amino acids. From germline, CDR1 is SGHVS and CDR2 FNYEAQ. V was cut by 4 bases and J by 1 base, with 7 bases left in between.

V and J are TRBV20-1 and TRBJ2-4; no clear D gene. This CDR3 contains 10 residues. Germline V CDR1 and CDR2: DFQATT, SNEGSKA (reference sequence). V was pared by 1 base and J by 7 bases, with 2 bases between. Written as DNA, the CDR3 is TGCAGTGCTAGAGGCAACATTCAGTACTTC. The encoded protein is CSARGNIQYF.

Only one count was recorded for this clone. This chain links TRBV2 with TRBJ1-4; D may be TRBD1 (6 bases). Between the trimmed V and J ends, which lost 3 bases and 8 bases, there was a span of 16 bases. The CDR3 runs 15 residues. Germline CDR1 and CDR2: SNHLY and FYNNEI. The CDR3 spells CASSDLGGLWEKLFF. DNA of the CDR3: TGTGCCAGCAGTGATTTGGGGGGGCTGTGGGAAAAACTGTTTTTT.

This clone showed up just a few times. The genes are TRBV7-9 and TRBJ2-7; TRBD1 is a possible D gene (6 bases). This CDR3 has 13 amino acids. The germline gives CDR1 SEHNR, CDR2 FQNEAQ (reference sequence). V lost 5 bases and J 0 bases, leaving 8 bases between the germline ends. In DNA form, the CDR3 reads TGTGCCAGCAGCAGGGACAACTCCTACGAGCAGTACTTC. This sequence encodes CASSRDNSYEQYF.

V usage is TRBV4-1 and J usage is TRBJ1-4; D remains unclear. CDR3 size: 16 residues. Germline lookup yields CDR1 MGHRA and CDR2 YSYEKL. Trimming took 1 base from V and 5 from J, leaving 14 bases between them. The DNA of the CDR3 is TGCGCCAGCAGCCAAGGCAACCGCCAGGAGAATGAAAAACTGTTTTTT. Protein: CASSQGNRQENEKLFF.

The genes are TRBV4-1 and TRBJ2-5; no definite D call. V lost 3 bases to trimming and J lost 1 base, with 0 bases between them. CDR1 is MGHRA and CDR2 is YSYEKL in the germline V gene. This CDR3 has 11 amino acids. The CDR3 nucleotides are TGCGCCAGCAGCCACCAAGAGACCCAGTACTTC. It encodes CASSHQETQYF.

The CDR3 here is CATQRGREDGYTF. In DNA, the CDR3 is TGTGCCACCCAGCGGGGGCGGGAGGATGGCTACACCTTC. The gene calls are TRBV15 and TRBJ1-2; the D gene is possibly TRBD1 (6 bases). The V and J ends lost 8 bases and 6 bases respectively, with 16 bases between them. Germline V gene lookup returns CDR1 LNHNV and CDR2 YYDKDF (reference sequence). There are 13 residues in the CDR3.

This CDR3 reads CSAQGPNTGELFF. CDR3 DNA sequence: TGCAGCGCACAGGGGCCGAACACCGGGGAGCTGTTTTTT. This sequence joins TRBV29-1 and TRBJ2-2, with 7 bases aligning to TRBD1. Germline V gives CDR1 SQVTM, CDR2 ANQGSEA. V trimming: 7 bases; J trimming: 0 bases; junction bases outside the gene matches: 2. The CDR3 is made up of 13 amino acids.

This clone was detected once. The chain uses TRBV9 and TRBJ2-1; possibly TRBD1 for D (6 bases). The germline CDR1 and CDR2 sequences are SGDLS and YYNGEE. The CDR3 covers 15 residues. The V gene lost 0 bases and the J gene lost 4 bases, with 11 bases spanning the gap. The CDR3 DNA reads as TGTGCCAGCAGCGTAGCCGGGACATTATACAATGAGCAGTTCTTC. This gives the protein CASSVAGTLYNEQFF.

This clone has just one count. J is TRBJ2-7 and V is TRBV6-5; 7 bases are shared with TRBD2. The germline V gene encodes CDR1 MNHEY and CDR2 SVGAGI. V lost 2 bases to trimming and J lost 6 bases; unmatched junction nucleotides: 4. The CDR3 runs 13 residues. The CDR3 coding sequence is TGTGCCAGCAGTTACCCTTCGGGGGGCGAGCAGTACTTC. Amino acid sequence: CASSYPSGGEQYF.

The chain is built from TRBV4-3 and TRBJ1-5; D remains unclear. V was shortened by 1 base and J by 0 bases, with 4 bases between the two germline ends. Germline lookup yields CDR1 LGHNA and CDR2 YSLEER. This CDR3 is 14 amino acids long. CDR3 nucleotide sequence: TGCGCCAGCAGCCAAGGAATTAGCAATCAGCCCCAGCATTTT. Translated, it gives CASSQGISNQPQHF.

V gene TRBV7-9 combines with J gene TRBJ2-2; D is perhaps TRBD1 (6 bases). Trimming left V 4 bases short and J 4 bases short, with 16 bases between. This CDR3 spans 16 amino acids. Germline values: CDR1 SEHNR, CDR2 FQNEAQ (reference sequence). CDR3 amino acids: CASSSLWGHTTGELFF. In nucleotides, the CDR3 is TGTGCCAGCAGCTCTCTTTGGGGACACACCACCGGGGAGCTGTTTTTT.

CDR3 in amino acids: CASSPLRFRSVGYTF. The CDR3 region has the DNA TGTGCCAGCAGTCCTCTCAGGTTTCGATCGGTCGGCTACACCTTC. V and J are TRBV27 and TRBJ1-2; D gene uncertain. This CDR3 has 15 amino acids. Germline V gene data show CDR1 as MNHEY and CDR2 as SMNVEV (reference sequence). V was shortened by 5 bases and J by 8 bases, with 21 bases between the two germline ends.

The chain joins TRBV27 to TRBJ2-3; maybe TRBD2 (6 bases). The CDR3 has 14 amino acids. Germline V gene sequence: CDR1 MNHEY, CDR2 SMNVEV (reference sequence). V lost 9 bases, J lost 2 bases, and 15 bases lay in between. The CDR3 nucleotides read TGTGCCAGTACCCCCTGGGGGGACACAGATACGCAGTATTTT. It encodes CASTPWGDTDTQYF.

The chain has TRBV19 and TRBJ1-5, with D possibly TRBD1 on 5 matching bases. CDR3 length: 15 amino acids. V lost 4 bases, J lost 4 bases, and 14 bases lay in between. Germline CDR1 reads LNHDA; CDR2 reads SQIVND (reference sequence). In DNA, the CDR3 is TGTGCCAGTAGTAGGGCCAACCAGGGAAATCAGCCCCAGCATTTT. Protein: CASSRANQGNQPQHF.

This rearrangement joins TRBV6-6 to TRBJ1-5; TRBD1 aligns across 10 bases. CDR3 size: 15 residues. V shed 6 bases, J shed 5 bases, and the junction held 7 bases outside the gene matches. Per the germline V gene, CDR1 is MNHNY and CDR2 is SVGAGI (reference sequence). This chain's CDR3 is CASSLTGGYDQPQHF. The CDR3 DNA is TGTGCCAGCAGCTTGACAGGGGGCTACGATCAGCCCCAGCATTTT.

This sequence joins TRBV11-2 and TRBJ1-6; 7 bases line up with TRBD1. J gave up 10 bases and V 5 bases, and 8 bases lay outside the gene matches. This CDR3 spans 14 amino acids. Per the germline V gene, CDR1 is SGHAT and CDR2 is FQNNGV. The CDR3: CASSLQGLGSPLHF. CDR3 bases: TGTGCCAGCAGCCTACAGGGGCTGGGGTCACCCCTCCACTTT.

The rearrangement joins TRBV19 to TRBJ1-5; a possible D gene is TRBD1 (5 bases). CDR1 LNHDA and CDR2 SQIVND come from the germline V gene (reference sequence). Deletions cut 3 bases from V and 6 bases from J, with 9 bases between. The CDR3 extends over 13 amino acids. CDR3 coding DNA: TGTGCCAGTAGTATGGGGGGGGGTCAGCCCCAGCATTTT. The encoded protein is CASSMGGGQPQHF.

This chain uses TRBV19 with TRBJ1-3; TRBD1 matches 7 bases. The CDR3 contains 17 residues. With 3 bases clipped from V and 0 bases from J, the junction kept 8 bases outside the gene matches. Germline values: CDR1 LNHDA, CDR2 SQIVND (reference sequence). CDR3 in DNA: TGTGCCAGTAGTATCGGGCAGGGACAGCGCTCTGGAAACACCATATATTTT. This encodes CASSIGQGQRSGNTIYF.

This clone was counted a single time. V is TRBV15 and J is TRBJ2-3; the match to TRBD2 covers 11 bases. Germline CDR1 LNHNV, CDR2 YYDKDF (reference sequence). V was clipped by 8 bases and J by 2 bases; unmatched bases: 9. The CDR3 consists of 16 residues. CDR3 sequence reads: CATVKLGLADTDTQYF. In DNA, the CDR3 is TGTGCCACCGTCAAACTGGGACTAGCGGACACAGATACGCAGTATTTT.

Only one count was recorded for this clone. The chain is built from TRBV5-5 and TRBJ1-4; 7 nucleotides agree with TRBD1. J was trimmed by 12 bases and V by 2 bases; bases with no gene match: 10. This CDR3 is built from 14 residues. The germline gives CDR1 SGHKS, CDR2 YYEKEE (reference sequence). In nucleotides, the CDR3 is TGTGCCAGCAGCTTAAAGAGGGGGCAAGCGGAACTGTTTTTT. Translating it yields CASSLKRGQAELFF. Filled out from reference TRBV5-5 and TRBJ1-4, the complete variable domain reads DAGVTQSPTHLIKTRGQQVTLRCSPISGHKSVSWYQQVLGQGPQFIFQYYEKEERGRGNFPDRFSARQFPNYSSELNVNALLLGDSALYLCASSLKRGQAELFFGSGTQLSVL.

The rearrangement joins TRBV7-6 to TRBJ2-7, with 8 bases that match TRBD1. In germline, CDR1 is SGHVS, CDR2 FNYEAQ. Trimming at V came to 1 base and at J to 5 bases, leaving 7 bases not matched to a gene. CDR3 length: 15 amino acids. The CDR3 protein is CASSLGTGTSHEQYF. CDR3 coding DNA: TGTGCCAGCAGCTTAGGGACAGGGACGAGTCACGAGCAGTACTTC.